The rows below give T cell receptor beta chains drawn from one sample of a study of T cell changes during pregnancy in multiple sclerosis. The method was immunoSEQ multiplex PCR; TCRdb's version includes in-frame clones alone and lacks a portion of them. Here the sample spans 20,000 to 30,000 clones, under 95% being singletons. The specimen comprised CD8+ T cells from peripheral blood mononuclear cells, sampled in the third trimester of pregnancy. These receptors all stem from a female donor in good health, enrolled as a control in a pregnancy study. Each CDR3 is given with its conserved first and last residue. The D gene is left open where the match is weak. Clone size appears in some rows only: once, few, many, or a class for an expanded clone.

j_call,d_call,v_call,clone_size,cdr3_nt,cdr3_aa
TRBJ2-1,TRBD2,TRBV27,NA,TGTGCCAGCAGTTTATCACTAGCGGGAGGTAATGAGCAGTTCTTC,CASSLSLAGGNEQFF
TRBJ2-5,TRBD1,TRBV29-1,NA,TGCAGCGCCGGGACAGAAGAGACCCAGTACTTC,CSAGTEETQYF
TRBJ2-5,NA,TRBV27,NA,TGTGCCAGCAGTTTATTACCAGGGTACCAAGAGACCCAGTACTTC,CASSLLPGYQETQYF
TRBJ2-7,NA,TRBV2,NA,TGTGCCAGCAGTGCCGAAACCACAGGGCGCGACGAGCAGTACTTC,CASSAETTGRDEQYF
TRBJ1-1,TRBD1,TRBV19,NA,TGTGCCAGTAGTATTTTGGGACAGGGGGCGTCGGAAGCTTTCTTT,CASSILGQGASEAFF
TRBJ1-1,TRBD1,TRBV30,NA,TGTGCCTGGAGTGTACGGGACAGGGAGACGAACACTGAAGCTTTCTTT,CAWSVRDRETNTEAFF
TRBJ1-6,TRBD1,TRBV7-9,NA,TGTGCCAGCAGCTCTAGACAGGGGAATTCACCCCTCCACTTT,CASSSRQGNSPLHF
TRBJ2-7,NA,TRBV5-5,NA,TGTGCCAGCAGCGCTGGGCAGGGAAGCTTCTACGAGCAGTACTTC,CASSAGQGSFYEQYF
TRBJ1-1,NA,TRBV2,NA,TGTGCCAGCCCGGACAAGAACACTGAAGCTTTCTTT,CASPDKNTEAFF
TRBJ1-3,NA,TRBV6-5,NA,TGTGCCAGCAGTCCCCAGGGCCCTGGAAACACCATATATTTT,CASSPQGPGNTIYF
TRBJ2-1,NA,TRBV28,NA,TGTGCCAGCAGTCCCCCCTATCTGGCGGACAATGAGCAGTTCTTC,CASSPPYLADNEQFF
TRBJ2-3,TRBD1,TRBV2,NA,TGTGCCAGCAGAGACGGGGACAGGGAGAGTACAGATACGCAGTATTTT,CASRDGDRESTDTQYF
TRBJ1-1,NA,TRBV14,few,TGTGCCAGCTCGTCAGGGGTTTCCACTGAAGCTTTCTTT,CASSSGVSTEAFF
TRBJ1-5,NA,TRBV15,once,TGTGCCACCAGCATGAGTTATAATAGCAATCAGCCCCAGCATTTT,CATSMSYNSNQPQHF
TRBJ1-5,NA,TRBV2,few,TGTGCCAGCAGTGCCATCGGCGGGGGTTATAGCAATCAGCCCCAGCATTTT,CASSAIGGGYSNQPQHF
TRBJ2-3,TRBD2,TRBV6-4,NA,TGTGCCAGCAGTGAAGGACTAGCGGGGGGCCCAGATACGCAGTATTTT,CASSEGLAGGPDTQYF
TRBJ2-7,NA,TRBV27,NA,TGTGCCAGCATTCCTAGGGCAGGGTACGAGCAGTACTTC,CASIPRAGYEQYF
TRBJ2-7,NA,TRBV6-5,NA,TGTGCCAGCAGTCCCGCGGGCTACGAGCAGTACTTC,CASSPAGYEQYF
TRBJ2-1,NA,TRBV2,NA,TGTGCCACATCGGGAGTGAACTACAATGAGCAGTTCTTC,CATSGVNYNEQFF
TRBJ2-3,TRBD2,TRBV28,once,TGTGCCAGCAGTTTAGGGAGGGGATCCACAGATACGCAGTATTTT,CASSLGRGSTDTQYF
TRBJ1-5,NA,TRBV19,NA,TGTGCCAGTAGTATAACGGTTTCTTATAGCAATCAGCCCCAGCATTTT,CASSITVSYSNQPQHF
TRBJ2-7,TRBD2,TRBV10-3,NA,TGTGCCATCAGTGAGCCTAGCGGGGGGCCCTACGAGCAGTACTTC,CAISEPSGGPYEQYF
TRBJ2-3,NA,TRBV6-4,NA,TGTGCCAGCAGTGGGACAAACACAGATACGCAGTATTTT,CASSGTNTDTQYF
TRBJ2-7,TRBD2,TRBV29-1,NA,TGCAGCGTTGTAAGTAGCGGGGGCGCCTACGAGCAGTACTTC,CSVVSSGGAYEQYF
TRBJ2-7,NA,TRBV6-1,NA,TGTGCCAGCAGTGTCGAGGCAGCCAGACCCTACGAGCAGTACTTC,CASSVEAARPYEQYF
TRBJ1-3,NA,TRBV9,NA,TGTGCCAGCAGCGTAGCAGGGGATGGTAACACCATATATTTT,CASSVAGDGNTIYF
TRBJ1-2,NA,TRBV9,NA,TGTGCCAGCAGCGGAGGGGGGGTTAGCTATGGCTACACCTTC,CASSGGGVSYGYTF
TRBJ1-1,NA,TRBV5-6,NA,TGTGCCAGCAGCGCTCAGGGGATGAACACTGAAGCTTTCTTT,CASSAQGMNTEAFF
TRBJ1-1,NA,TRBV7-8,NA,TGTGCCAGCAGCTTAGCGGTTTGGGGCCCTGAAGCTTTCTTT,CASSLAVWGPEAFF
TRBJ2-1,TRBD2,TRBV27,once,TGTGCCAGCAGTTCCTGGACTAGCGGGAACAATGAGCAGTTCTTC,CASSSWTSGNNEQFF
TRBJ2-1,NA,TRBV27,once,TGTGCCAGCAGTCTCAACCAGGGACTCCTCATCCGTGAGCAGTTCTTC,CASSLNQGLLIREQFF
TRBJ2-3,NA,TRBV10-3,NA,TGTGCCATCAGTGAGTCGGTGGGGCCAGGAGATACGCAGTATTTT,CAISESVGPGDTQYF